One and the same sample provided the 7 T cell receptor beta chains below, sequenced in a study of cytomegalovirus exposure and HLA in healthy donors. Researchers ran the PCR with 60 Vbeta and 13 Jbeta primers. Libraries were prepared by immunoSEQ multiplex PCR; TCRdb keeps only in-frame clonotypes and omits some of them. Of approximately 240,000 clones in the sample, approximately 82% were seen once. Sequences were obtained from PBMCs. The receptors shown here come from a middle-aged woman in good health and CMV-seronegative.

The chain carries TRBV29-1 and TRBJ2-5; 7 nucleotides match TRBD1. V gave up 4 bases and J gave up 7 bases; unmatched junction bases: 18. The germline V gene has CDR1 SQVTM and CDR2 ANQGSEA. The CDR3 runs 16 residues. The CDR3 sequence: CSVVRFGQAHRGTQYF. In DNA form, the CDR3 reads TGCAGCGTTGTCCGTTTCGGACAGGCCCACCGAGGGACCCAGTACTTC.

This clone was counted only a few times. V gene TRBV11-1 combines with J gene TRBJ2-1; no clear D. The V gene's germline CDR1 is SGHAT and CDR2 FQDESV (reference sequence). Trimming cost V 5 bases and J 4 bases, with 9 bases left between them. This CDR3 is 13 amino acids long. For the CDR3, the DNA is TGTGCCAGCAGCCCGTATTCTTACAATGAGCAGTTCTTC. Protein product: CASSPYSYNEQFF.

This clone appeared a single time. The V and J genes are TRBV11-3 and TRBJ1-2; no clear D. V shed 6 bases and J shed 7 bases, with 15 bases lying between them. CDR3 length: 13 amino acids. The germline gives CDR1 SGHNT, CDR2 YENEEA. The CDR3 DNA sequence: TGTGCCAGCAGTGAAAATCGGGAGGGTGGCTACACCTTC. Its translation: CASSENREGGYTF.

The chain uses TRBV6-5 and TRBJ2-7; 9 bases fit TRBD1. Germline trimming cut 10 bases from V and 2 bases from J; bases unmatched to any gene: 6. The CDR3 contains 13 residues. Germline V lookup: CDR1 MNHEY, CDR2 SVGAGI. CDR3 loop: CATQGAGAYEQYF. The CDR3 nucleotides are TGTGCCACACAGGGGGCTGGTGCCTACGAGCAGTACTTC.

The rearrangement links TRBV9 to TRBJ1-1, with 7 bases lining up with TRBD1. V gave up 1 base and J gave up 5 bases; unmatched junction bases: 5. The CDR3 contains 14 residues. Germline V gene lookup returns CDR1 SGDLS and CDR2 YYNGEE. The CDR3 spells CASSVMSGGTEAFF. The CDR3 DNA is TGTGCCAGCAGCGTAATGTCAGGGGGGACTGAAGCTTTCTTT.

The rearrangement uses TRBV21-1 and TRBJ2-1; the DNA was not compared with TRBD2, the D call given in the table. TRBV21-1 corresponds to a pseudogene. This CDR3 region has 16 residues. CDR3 protein: CASSSILAGGYNEQFF. The CDR3 bases are TGTGCCAGCAGCAGTATACTAGCGGGGGGGTACAATGAGCAGTTCTTC.

CDR3: CASSLTGDLNEQFF. Written as DNA, the CDR3 is TGTGCCAGCAGCTTGACAGGGGACCTCAATGAGCAGTTCTTC. The chain links TRBV7-9 to TRBJ2-1, with 8 bases matching TRBD1. This CDR3 has 14 residues. Losses at the gene ends were 3 bases for V and 6 bases for J; bases not matched to a gene: 4. Germline CDR1 is SEHNR and CDR2 is FQNEAQ (reference sequence).